This record concerns one TCR beta chain sequence. Its antigen is currently unknown. V was shortened by 7 bases and J by 3 bases, with 19 bases between the two germline ends. From germline, CDR1 is MDHEN and CDR2 SYDVKM. The CDR3 runs 15 residues. These data come from a study of human thymus T cells. Study-wide results and limits: As related research reported, thymic repertoires overlapped highly among unrelated individuals. The authors found apparently biased V and J gene usage in thymic and blood repertoires.

Resections from corrective heart surgery supplied the thymus tissue. Having corrective surgery for congenital heart defects, healthy Finnish infants were the ones who donated. Clones were read by immunoSEQ multiplex PCR, and TCRdb kept only the in-frame ones, dropping some. This sample has tens of thousands of clones, with 85% to 95% found just once. The sequenced sample was thymus tissue. The chain recombines TRBV28 with TRBJ2-7; D is uncertain. This clonotype was obtained from a girl under three years old with a congenital heart defect but otherwise immunologically healthy. This chain's CDR3 is CASTLELYARYEQYF. CDR3 sequence (DNA): TGTGCCAGCACCCTAGAATTGTATGCACGCTACGAGCAGTACTTC.